Sequencing of this T cell receptor (beta chain) was carried out in a study of CD8+ T cells in alopecia areata. Overall study findings and caveats: Patients shared TCRs less clearly than mice did, possibly for HLA-related reasons. Higher clonality was seen in lesional scalp than in normal scalp, especially in alopecia totalis/universalis.

RNA extraction was followed by reverse transcription into cDNA, which acted as the sequencing template. The assay was immunoSEQ multiplex PCR, and TCRdb's table has in-frame clones only and misses some. The sample lists roughly 140,000 clones, around 49% occurring once. As to this clone: Its antigen is as yet unknown.

CDR3 size: 14 residues. The V gene lost 8 bases and the J gene lost 4 bases, with 17 bases spanning the gap. Germline V gives CDR1 SQVTM, CDR2 ANQGSEA. The TCR sequence derives from a human donor with alopecia areata. V usage is TRBV29-1 and J usage is TRBJ2-2; tentative D call: TRBD2 (5 bases). This specimen was CD4+ T cells sorted from blood, taken at week 0. In nucleotides, the CDR3 is TGCAGCACAGCGGATACGGGTTCCACCGGGGAGCTGTTTTTT. Translating it yields CSTADTGSTGELFF.